The source of this TCR beta chain is a study of response to subunit inactivated influenza vaccine. TCRdb called the RT-PCR reads again in MiXCR, with one record for every CDR3 protein. Among around 470,000 distinct CDR3 sequences listed, approximately 7.8% were seen once. The CDR3 is made up of 17 amino acids. The ends lost 8 bases at V and 4 bases at J; junction bases unmatched: 14. The sample was PBMCs from blood, taken less than 25 months after vaccination. J is TRBJ2-5 and V is TRBV5-3, with 13 bases lining up with TRBD2. TRBV5-3 is recorded as an ORF, its role being uncertain. The clonotype originates from a man aged 45 to 75 who received an inactivated influenza vaccine. CDR3 loop: CASGRLAGGLPPETQYF. The CDR3 DNA is TGTGCCAGCGGACGACTAGCGGGGGGTCTCCCGCCAGAGACCCAGTACTTC.